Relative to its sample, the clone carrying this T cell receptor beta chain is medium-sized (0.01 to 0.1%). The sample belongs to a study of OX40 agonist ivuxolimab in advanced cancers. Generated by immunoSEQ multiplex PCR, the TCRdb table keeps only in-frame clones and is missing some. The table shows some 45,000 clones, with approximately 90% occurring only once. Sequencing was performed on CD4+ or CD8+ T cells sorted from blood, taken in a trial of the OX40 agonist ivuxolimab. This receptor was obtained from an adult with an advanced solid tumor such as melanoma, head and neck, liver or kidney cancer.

CDR3 sequence reads: CASSPTAGDYGYTF. CDR3 bases: TGTGCCAGCTCCCCGACAGCAGGTGATTATGGCTACACCTTC. V and J are TRBV18 and TRBJ1-2, with D tentatively TRBD1 (5 bases). Between the trimmed V and J ends, which lost 6 bases and 5 bases, there was a span of 16 bases. CDR1 is KGHSH and CDR2 is LQKENI in the germline V gene. The CDR3 has 14 residues. Full variable domain (outside the CDR3, taken from reference TRBV18 and TRBJ1-2): NAGVMQNPRHLVRRRGQEARLRCSPMKGHSHVYWYRQLPEEGLKFMVYLQKENIIDESGMPKERFSAEFPKEGPSILRIQQVVRGDSAAYFCASSPTAGDYGYTFGSGTRLTVV.